The 9 T cell receptor beta chains below come from one sample, sequenced in a study of T-cell reconstitution after alpha-beta-depleted transplantation in children. Unique molecular identifiers were incorporated during preparation of the TCRbeta library. TCRdb re-analysed the PCR reads in MiXCR, keeping a single row per CDR3 protein. The table shows approximately 220,000 distinct CDR3 sequences, with more than 15% occurring only once. The material was PBMCs, mostly from graft donor cells, obtained 360 days after TCRalphabeta/CD19-depleted stem cell transplant. The receptors here all came from a male patient aged 2 to 10 who had a stem cell transplant for acute lymphoblastic leukemia, so the T cells may come from the graft donor.

This chain joins TRBV7-8 and TRBJ2-7; D call uncertain. V dropped 5 bases and J dropped 9 bases, with 17 bases sitting between them. From germline, CDR1 is SGHVS and CDR2 FQNEAQ. This CDR3 contains 13 residues. In DNA form, the CDR3 reads TGTGCCAGCAGCCCAAACAATCAACTCGGGCAGTACTTC. The encoded protein is CASSPNNQLGQYF. The complete variable domain, with remaining parts taken from reference TRBV7-8 and TRBJ2-7, reads GAGVSQSPRYKVAKRGQDVALRCDPISGHVSLFWYQQALGQGPEFLTYFQNEAQLDKSGLPSDRFFAERPEGSVSTLKIQRTQQEDSAVYLCASSPNNQLGQYFGPGTRLTVT.

This clonotype was picked up a small number of times. The chain carries TRBV2 and TRBJ2-5; D uncertain. The CDR3 runs 12 residues. Per germline, CDR1 SNHLY and CDR2 FYNNEI. Trimming removed 1 base from V and 7 bases from J, with 7 bases in between. Here the CDR3 reads CASSEVYGTQYF. In DNA form, the CDR3 reads TGTGCCAGCAGTGAAGTTTACGGGACCCAGTACTTC.

A few counts support this clonotype. The chain carries TRBV20-1 and TRBJ1-5; D may be TRBD1 (5 bases). The CDR3 loop spans 13 amino acids. Trimming shortened V by 7 bases and J by 5 bases, and 15 bases separated the two germline ends. Germline V gene sequence: CDR1 DFQATT, CDR2 SNEGSKA (reference sequence). The CDR3 nucleotides are TGCAGTGTCGAAAAGGGGATAGATCAGCCCCAGCATTTT. It translates to CSVEKGIDQPQHF.

This chain connects TRBV15 to TRBJ1-2; D may be TRBD1 (5 bases). The V gene's germline CDR1 is LNHNV and CDR2 YYDKDF (reference sequence). This CDR3 has 13 residues. V lost 5 bases, J lost 4 bases, and 11 bases lay in between. CDR3 loop: CATSPGVTYGYTF. The CDR3 DNA reads as TGTGCCACCAGCCCGGGGGTGACCTATGGCTACACCTTC.

This chain joins TRBV10-3 and TRBJ2-3, with D unclear. The CDR3 contains 14 residues. The ends were cut back, 6 bases at V and 2 bases at J, with 12 bases in the middle. Looked up from germline, CDR1 is ENHRY and CDR2 is SYGVKD. CDR3 region: CAIRFSDNTDTQYF. In DNA form, the CDR3 reads TGTGCCATCAGATTCTCAGATAACACAGATACGCAGTATTTT.

This clonotype was recorded a few times. The chain has TRBV11-2 and TRBJ2-1; D unclear. Trimming removed 6 bases from V and 8 bases from J, with 23 bases in between. There are 16 residues in the CDR3. Germline assignment: CDR1 SGHAT and CDR2 FQNNGV. The CDR3 sequence is CASRVEWWAGFDEQFF. DNA for the CDR3: TGTGCCAGCAGAGTTGAGTGGTGGGCCGGATTCGATGAGCAGTTCTTC.

This clonotype was recorded a few times. V is TRBV29-1 and J is TRBJ1-2; TRBD1 agrees at 7 bases. Germline CDR1 SQVTM, CDR2 ANQGSEA. V shed 4 bases, J shed 4 bases, and the junction held 15 bases outside the gene matches. This CDR3 region has 16 residues. The CDR3 sequence is CSVGEGGEAPGYGYTF. For the CDR3, the DNA is TGCAGCGTTGGGGAAGGGGGCGAGGCACCGGGCTATGGCTACACCTTC.

The genes are TRBV12-3 or TRBV12-4 and TRBJ1-2; 9 bases map to TRBD1. The J segment lost 7 bases and the V segment lost 6 bases, leaving 9 bases of the junction unmatched. This CDR3 spans 14 amino acids. CDR3 protein: CASSVGQGFFGYTF. The CDR3 DNA sequence: TGTGCCAGCAGCGTAGGACAGGGGTTCTTTGGCTACACCTTC.

This clonotype was found a few times. The chain couples TRBV19 to TRBJ1-5, with D unresolved. CDR1 and CDR2 (germline): LNHDA, SQIVND (reference sequence). The ends were cut back, 5 bases at V and 7 bases at J, with 12 bases in the middle. The CDR3 is made up of 13 amino acids. CDR3 in DNA: TGTGCCAGTAGTCCGGAGGGAGTCCAGCCCCAGCATTTT. Translation gives CASSPEGVQPQHF.